Shown below are 8 T cell receptor beta chains from a single sample sequenced in a study of blood T cells in healthy people across ages. A sample-barcoded 5' primer and a J-beta primer mix were used in a second PCR of roughly 6 to 11 cycles. From the 5' RACE reads, TCRdb called clonotypes with MiXCR, one entry per CDR3 protein. This repertoire shows hundreds of thousands of distinct CDR3 sequences, 56% found once; its top ten account for 20% to 30%. Sequencing input: blood. Receptor source: a man aged 35-49 years in good health.

This clonotype occurred a few times. The rearrangement joins TRBV4-1 to TRBJ2-7; no reliable D call. The CDR3 is made up of 16 amino acids. Trimming shortened V by 0 bases and J by 3 bases, and 15 bases separated the two germline ends. Looked up from germline, CDR1 is MGHRA and CDR2 is YSYEKL. This CDR3 is CASSQDGPTARYEQYF. For the CDR3, the DNA is TGCGCCAGCAGCCAAGATGGTCCTACCGCCCGCTACGAGCAGTACTTC.

A few counts support this clonotype. The chain uses TRBV14 and TRBJ2-3; no firm D call. The CDR3 spans 13 residues. The V gene's germline CDR1 is SGHDN and CDR2 FVKESK. The V end was cut by 4 bases, the J end by 2 bases, with 7 bases between. The CDR3 here is CASSRSVTDTQYF. CDR3 DNA: TGTGCCAGCAGCCGGAGCGTCACAGATACGCAGTATTTT. Full variable domain (rest looked up from reference TRBV14 and TRBJ2-3): EAGVTQFPSHSVIEKGQTVTLRCDPISGHDNLYWYRRVMGKEIKFLLHFVKESKQDESGMPNNRFLAERTGGTYSTLKVQPAELEDSGVYFCASSRSVTDTQYFGPGTRLTVL.

This clonotype was counted a few times. The CDR3 here is CASRTSGNYEQYF. CDR3 DNA sequence: TGTGCCAGCAGAACCTCTGGAAACTACGAGCAGTACTTC. The gene calls are TRBV28 and TRBJ2-7; D call uncertain. The CDR3 consists of 13 residues. In germline, CDR1 is MDHEN, CDR2 SYDVKM. V lost 6 bases, J lost 3 bases, and 12 bases lay in between. Complete variable domain (other parts from reference TRBV28 and TRBJ2-7): DVKVTQSSRYLVKRTGEKVFLECVQDMDHENMFWYRQDPGLGLRLIYFSYDVKMKEKGDIPEGYSVSREKKERFSLILESASTNQTSMYLCASRTSGNYEQYFGPGTRLTVT.

This clonotype was detected only a few times. This chain connects TRBV9 to TRBJ1-5, with no clear D. The germline V gene encodes CDR1 SGDLS and CDR2 YYNGEE. The CDR3 spans 14 residues. The germline V and J ends were trimmed by 0 bases and 5 bases, with 9 bases remaining between them. CDR3 residues: CASSVEASDQPQHF. DNA for the CDR3: TGTGCCAGCAGCGTAGAAGCTTCCGATCAGCCCCAGCATTTT.

This clonotype was picked up a small number of times. The rearrangement joins TRBV7-9 to TRBJ2-7, with D possibly being TRBD1 or TRBD2 (5 bases each). The germline CDR1 and CDR2 sequences are SEHNR and FQNEAQ (reference sequence). V gave up 5 bases and J gave up 7 bases, with 21 bases separating them. The length of the CDR3 is 15 residues. Here the CDR3 reads CASSRGAGPAVEQYF. CDR3 sequence (DNA): TGTGCCAGCAGCCGGGGCGCAGGACCGGCTGTTGAGCAGTACTTC. The whole variable domain, filled in from reference TRBV7-9 and TRBJ2-7, reads DTGVSQNPRHKITKRGQNVTFRCDPISEHNRLYWYRQTLGQGPEFLTYFQNEAQLEKSRLLSDRFSAERPKGSFSTLEIQRTEQGDSAMYLCASSRGAGPAVEQYFGPGTRLTVT.

V and J are TRBV2 and TRBJ2-7; TRBD1 or TRBD2 may be the D gene (5 bases each). The CDR3 has 14 amino acids. V lost 8 bases to trimming and J lost 0 bases, with 14 bases between them. CDR1 and CDR2 (germline): SNHLY, FYNNEI. The CDR3 is CASSGTAHSYEQYF. The CDR3 DNA is TGTGCCAGCTCCGGGACCGCGCACTCCTACGAGCAGTACTTC.

This clonotype was recorded a few times. The rearrangement joins TRBV28 to TRBJ2-7, with D maybe TRBD1 (5 bases). Germline lookup yields CDR1 MDHEN and CDR2 SYDVKM. CDR3 length: 12 amino acids. Trimming removed 7 bases at V and 3 bases at J, with 10 bases between. CDR3 sequence: CASKRQGYEQYF. The CDR3, as DNA: TGTGCCAGCAAACGGCAGGGCTACGAGCAGTACTTC.

The chain has TRBV7-3 and TRBJ2-3, with TRBD2 matching 7 bases. The CDR3 consists of 16 residues. Germline CDR1 SGHTA, CDR2 FQGTGA. V was clipped by 3 bases and J by 6 bases; unmatched bases: 12. The CDR3 bases are TGTGCCAGCAGCTTTTTTCCAGCGGGGAGGGGCGATACGCAGTATTTT. Protein product: CASSFFPAGRGDTQYF.